A single count supports the clone carrying this TCR beta chain. Its antigen is unidentified. This sample is part of a study of cytomegalovirus exposure and HLA in healthy donors. General study points: Exclusion applied to some V segments, including TRBV6-2 and TRBV6-3, as they were indistinguishable. The only immune exposure information that was available was CMV serostatus.

The PCR contained 60 Vbeta and 13 Jbeta primers. The repertoire was sequenced with immunoSEQ multiplex PCR; TCRdb's copy has only in-frame clones and lacks some. The sample lists 130,000 or so clones, 74% occurring once. Per germline, CDR1 MNHEY and CDR2 SVGAGI. The CDR3 has 13 amino acids. J gave up 3 bases and V 10 bases, and 9 bases lay outside the gene matches. Material for sequencing was PBMCs. The chain is built from TRBV6-5 and TRBJ2-7, with TRBD1 identical over 7 bases. The clonotype was recovered from a male donor in good health and CMV-seronegative. CDR3: CATRQTGNYEQYF. The CDR3 nucleotides read TGTGCCACCCGACAGACAGGGAACTACGAGCAGTACTTC.